The TCR beta chain described here comes from a study of shared clonotypes between healthy human individuals. Of note for this clone: Its cognate antigen is unknown.

The study ran the assay at deep level. Here immunoSEQ multiplex PCR was the method, and the copy in TCRdb shows in-frame clones only, minus some. The sample contains more than 2 million clones, around 95% of which appear only once. The CDR3 has 15 residues. Trimming at V came to 3 bases and at J to 6 bases, leaving 9 bases not matched to a gene. The germline gives CDR1 GTSNPN, CDR2 SVGIG (reference sequence). Notes on the study in general: Memory subsets generally showed lower estimated richness than naive subsets. Rarefaction showed sorted-subset sequencing was incomplete despite large depth.

Sample: naive CD4+ T cells sorted from blood. Specified subset: CD45RA+ positively selected. This receptor was taken from a man in his late teens or twenties in good health. The chain links TRBV30 to TRBJ2-2; the match to TRBD1 covers 8 bases. CDR3 sequence reads: CAWRADRVGPGELFF. CDR3 nucleotides: TGTGCCTGGAGAGCGGACAGGGTGGGTCCCGGGGAGCTGTTTTTT.